A selection of T cell receptor beta chains follows, all from one sample in a study of blood T cell repertoires in COVID-19. Sequencing was performed with immunoSEQ multiplex PCR; in TCRdb, only in-frame clones are kept and a portion is missing. The sample includes about 51,000 clones, approximately 90% of them seen just once. Sequencing used peripheral blood. The receptors were gathered from a man aged 50-60 years with acute or convalescent COVID-19. CDR3s include the opening cysteine and the closing phenylalanine or tryptophan. The D gene is left open where the match is weak. Clone size is not always given. Where it is, it says once, few, many or a class for expanded clones.

J gene | clone size | D gene | V gene | CDR3 protein | CDR3 DNA
TRBJ1-2 | - | TRBD1 | TRBV5-6 | CASSFDRVTYGYTF | TGTGCCAGCAGCTTCGACAGGGTTACCTATGGCTACACCTTC
TRBJ2-3 | - | - | TRBV6-5 | CASSYSRAQGDTQYF | TGTGCCAGCAGTTACTCAAGGGCACAGGGAGATACGCAGTATTTT
TRBJ2-7 | - | TRBD1 | TRBV2 | CASRPWTGLDYEQYF | TGTGCCAGCAGGCCCTGGACAGGGCTGGACTACGAGCAGTACTTC
TRBJ1-5 | - | - | TRBV2 | CASSEAGVDQPQHF | TGTGCCAGCAGTGAGGCTGGTGTTGATCAGCCCCAGCATTTT
TRBJ2-7 | - | - | TRBV5-1 | CASSLATGSYEQYF | TGCGCCAGCAGCTTGGCCACAGGGTCCTACGAGCAGTACTTC
TRBJ1-3 | - | TRBD1 | TRBV5-1 | CASSSTGMGTGNTIYF | TGCGCCAGCAGCTCGACAGGGATGGGGACTGGAAACACCATATATTTT
TRBJ1-2 | - | - | TRBV12-5 | CASGLPPPGLRGYTF | TGTGCTAGTGGTTTGCCCCCCCCGGGTCTCCGGGGCTACACCTTC
TRBJ2-1 | - | TRBD2 | TRBV5-4 | CASSLRLAGAFDNEQFF | TGTGCCAGCAGCTTGCGACTAGCGGGGGCCTTCGACAATGAGCAGTTCTTC
TRBJ1-2 | - | - | TRBV27 | CASSSTSGGYTF | TGTGCCAGCAGTTCGACCTCGGGAGGCTACACCTTC
TRBJ2-5 | - | TRBD2 | TRBV4-2 | CASSPGTSGGLTVETQYF | TGTGCCAGCAGCCCCGGGACTAGCGGGGGCCTTACCGTAGAGACCCAGTACTTC
TRBJ2-7 | - | TRBD1 | TRBV29-1 | CSARDSPYEQYF | TGCAGCGCCCGGGACAGTCCCTACGAGCAGTACTTC
TRBJ1-1 | - | - | TRBV6-5 | CASSYSSLRGTEAFF | TGTGCCAGCAGTTACTCGAGCCTACGAGGGACTGAAGCTTTCTTT
TRBJ1-1 | - | TRBD1 | TRBV10-1 | CASSEVRTGCIAEAFF | TGCGCCAGCAGTGAGGTACGGACAGGGTGTATCGCTGAAGCTTTCTTT
TRBJ2-2 | - | TRBD2 | TRBV20-1 | CSASGLSGGKPELFF | TGCAGTGCTAGTGGGCTTAGCGGGGGGAAGCCGGAGCTGTTTTTT
TRBJ1-5 | - | - | TRBV7-2 | CASSLVPGSIQPQHF | TGTGCCAGCAGCTTAGTACCGGGGAGCATTCAGCCCCAGCATTTT
TRBJ1-5 | - | - | TRBV6-5 | CASSLARNSNQPQHF | TGTGCCAGCAGTTTGGCAAGAAATAGCAATCAGCCCCAGCATTTT
TRBJ2-1 | once | TRBD2 | TRBV2 | CASRDYRTTRQFF | TGTGCCAGCCGGGACTACCGAACAACGCGACAGTTCTTC
TRBJ1-2 | - | - | TRBV6-5 | CAGGELPNYGYTF | TGTGCCGGAGGCGAGTTGCCTAACTATGGCTACACCTTC
TRBJ1-6 | once | - | TRBV5-4 | CASSFMRSYNSPLHF | TGTGCCAGCAGCTTTATGCGGTCCTATAATTCACCCCTCCACTTT
TRBJ1-2 | - | - | TRBV7-8 | CASSPQGSYGYTF | TGTGCCAGCAGTCCGCAGGGTTCCTACGGCTACACCTTC
TRBJ1-2 | - | TRBD1 | TRBV7-9 | CASSLVETGTDGYTF | TGTGCCAGCAGCTTAGTGGAGACAGGGACAGACGGCTACACCTTC
TRBJ2-1 | once | - | TRBV11-3 | CASSPGSSNEQFF | TGTGCCAGCAGCCCCGGTAGCAGCAATGAGCAGTTCTTC
TRBJ2-2 | - | TRBD2 | TRBV30 | CAWSGLAGTGTGELFF | TGTGCCTGGAGTGGGCTAGCGGGGACGGGGACCGGGGAGCTGTTTTTT
TRBJ1-4 | - | TRBD1 | TRBV7-8 | CASSLGDSPNEKLFF | TGTGCCAGCAGCTTAGGGGACAGCCCTAATGAAAAACTGTTTTTT
TRBJ1-5 | - | - | TRBV7-9 | CASSLGGTNQPQHF | TGTGCCAGCAGCTTAGGGGGGACAAATCAGCCCCAGCATTTT
TRBJ1-1 | - | - | TRBV7-2 | CASSLAWTSNADTEAFF | TGTGCCAGCAGCTTAGCCTGGACATCCAACGCGGACACTGAAGCTTTCTTT
TRBJ2-5 | - | - | TRBV3-1/TRBV3-2 | CASSLPGRAETQYF | TGTGCCAGCAGCCTCCCTGGCAGGGCGGAGACCCAGTACTTC
TRBJ1-2 | - | TRBD1 | TRBV6-5 | CATRLSVGQNYGYTF | TGTGCCACCAGGCTAAGCGTGGGACAGAACTATGGCTACACCTTC
TRBJ2-7 | once | TRBD2 | TRBV5-8 | CASSRMGGSYEQYF | TGTGCCAGCAGCCGCATGGGGGGGTCCTACGAGCAGTACTTC
TRBJ1-2 | - | TRBD1 | TRBV30 | CAWSVPRTGKRAVYGYTF | TGTGCCTGGAGTGTACCTCGGACAGGGAAGAGGGCCGTCTATGGCTACACCTTC
TRBJ2-3 | - | TRBD1 | TRBV6-5 | CASSYTGTGGESTQYF | TGTGCCAGCAGTTACACGGGGACAGGGGGCGAGAGTACGCAGTATTTT
TRBJ2-3 | - | - | TRBV2 | CASSERQDLSTDTQYF | TGTGCCAGCAGTGAGAGACAGGACCTAAGCACAGATACGCAGTATTTT
TRBJ1-1 | - | - | TRBV2 | CASILGDTAMGAFF | -
TRBJ1-2 | - | - | TRBV3-1/TRBV3-2 | CASSQASSYGYTF | TGTGCCAGCAGCCAAGCCAGTTCCTATGGCTACACCTTC
TRBJ1-1 | - | TRBD1 | TRBV25-1 | CASRQTGGSYTEAFF | TGTGCCAGCAGACAGACAGGGGGCTCCTACACTGAAGCTTTCTTT
TRBJ1-1 | - | - | TRBV2 | CASSEARVDTEAFF | TGTGCCAGCAGTGAAGCTCGGGTAGACACTGAAGCTTTCTTT
TRBJ1-5 | once | TRBD1 | TRBV5-1 | CASSPGQGQPQHF | TGCGCCAGCAGCCCGGGACAGGGTCAGCCCCAGCATTTT
TRBJ1-2 | once | - | TRBV27 | CASSSGTFYGYTF | TGTGCCAGCAGTTCCGGGACATTTTATGGCTACACCTTC
TRBJ2-3 | few | - | TRBV5-6 | CASSLVIGGSSDTQYF | TGTGCCAGCAGCTTGGTGATAGGGGGTAGTTCAGATACGCAGTATTTT
TRBJ2-2 | - | - | TRBV21-1 | CASSKARHRGQNTGELFF | TGTGCCAGCAGCAAAGCGCGTCACAGGGGACAGAACACCGGGGAGCTGTTTTTT
TRBJ2-1 | - | - | TRBV27 | CASSKGENEQFF | TGTGCCAGTTCAAAGGGGGAGAATGAGCAGTTCTTC
TRBJ1-6 | once | - | TRBV30 | CAWSVWAGTPLNSPLHF | TGTGCCTGGAGTGTGTGGGCGGGGACCCCGCTAAATTCACCCCTCCACTTT
TRBJ2-1 | - | - | TRBV2 | CASREGASRSYNEQFF | TGTGCCAGCAGGGAAGGGGCTAGCCGCTCCTACAATGAGCAGTTCTTC
TRBJ2-5 | - | TRBD1 | TRBV7-3 | CASSSGSRGRLETQYF | TGTGCCAGCAGCTCCGGCAGCAGGGGGCGGTTGGAGACCCAGTACTTC
TRBJ1-2 | once | TRBD1 | TRBV28 | CASSLGTGLGYTF | TGTGCCAGCAGTTTGGGGACAGGCCTGGGCTACACCTTC
TRBJ1-3 | - | TRBD1 | TRBV7-9 | CASSAPGQGYGNTIYF | TGTGCCAGCAGCGCGCCGGGACAGGGTTACGGAAACACCATATATTTT
TRBJ1-1 | - | - | TRBV21-1 | CARRQGYRWGTEAFF | TGTGCCAGACGACAGGGGTATAGGTGGGGCACTGAAGCTTTCTTT
TRBJ2-3 | - | TRBD2 | TRBV10-3 | CAISDGGSGNTDTQYF | TGTGCCATCAGTGACGGGGGTAGCGGGAACACAGATACGCAGTATTTT
TRBJ2-7 | - | - | TRBV3-1/TRBV3-2 | CASSQAGVEQYF | TGTGCCAGCAGCCAAGCCGGTGTCGAGCAGTACTTC
TRBJ2-2 | few | - | TRBV5-1 | CASTTFTGVDTGELFF | TGCGCCAGCACAACCTTCACGGGAGTGGACACCGGGGAGCTGTTTTTT
TRBJ1-2 | - | - | TRBV15 | CATSRDVTPHTF | TGTGCCACCAGCAGAGATGTGACACCCCACACCTTC
TRBJ1-5 | - | - | TRBV19 | CASSSTGPQPQHF | TGTGCCAGCAGTAGTACAGGGCCTCAGCCCCAGCATTTT
TRBJ1-1 | - | - | TRBV19 | CASSMTANTEAFF | TGTGCCAGTAGTATGACAGCTAACACTGAAGCTTTCTTT